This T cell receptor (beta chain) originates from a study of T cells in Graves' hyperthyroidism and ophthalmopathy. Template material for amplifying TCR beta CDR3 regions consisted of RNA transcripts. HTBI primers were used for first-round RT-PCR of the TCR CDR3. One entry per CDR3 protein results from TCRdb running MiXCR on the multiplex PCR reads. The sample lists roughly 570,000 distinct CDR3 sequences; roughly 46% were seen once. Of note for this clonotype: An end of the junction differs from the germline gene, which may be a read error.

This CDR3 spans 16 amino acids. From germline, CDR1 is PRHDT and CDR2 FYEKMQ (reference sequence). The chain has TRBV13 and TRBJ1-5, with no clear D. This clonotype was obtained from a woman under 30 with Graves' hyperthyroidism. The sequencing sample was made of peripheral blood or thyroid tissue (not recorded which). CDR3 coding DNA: TGCGCCAGCAGCTTGGCCCGACCCCCCAGGTATCAGCCCCAGCATTTT. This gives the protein CASSLARPPRYQPQHF.